This TCR beta chain was identified in a study of T-cell reconstitution after alpha-beta-depleted transplantation in children. Unique molecular identifiers were incorporated when the TCRbeta library was constructed. TCRdb re-derived calls from the PCR reads in MiXCR, one entry per CDR3 protein. The repertoire has hundreds of thousands of distinct CDR3 sequences, around 12% of them found once; the top ten carry 0.79%. Findings of the study overall: After one year, T-cell counts and TCRbeta diversity mostly came from new T cells. Reportedly, alpha-beta T cells present about two months post-transplant originated from several hundred expanded clones of graft origin. Recipient T cells and thymic progenitors that survived gave rise to the high TCRbeta diversity observed at day 60 in some patients.

Germline CDR1 reads SQVTM; CDR2 reads ANQGSEA. CDR3 length: 14 residues. V gave up 7 bases and J gave up 0 bases, with 16 bases separating them. In the case of this clonotype: Its matching antigen is unknown.

The V and J genes are TRBV29-1 and TRBJ2-7; perhaps TRBD2 as D (5 bases). This specimen was PBMCs, taken before TCRalphabeta/CD19-depleted stem cell transplant. The source of this sequence is a girl under 10 years old with congenital amegakaryocytic thrombocytopenia, due to receive a stem cell transplant. CDR3 loop: CSASLERSSYEQYF. Here the CDR3 DNA reads TGCAGCGCCTCCTTGGAGCGGTCCTCCTACGAGCAGTACTTC.